This T cell receptor beta chain was sequenced in a study of shared clonotypes between healthy human individuals. At the level of the study: For every donor, three CD4 naive, three CD4 memory, two CD8 naive and one CD8 memory plates were used. Whole-study findings and limits: Compared with clonotypes that all four donors shared, non-shared clonotypes had lower generation probabilities.

Generated by immunoSEQ multiplex PCR, the TCRdb table keeps only in-frame clones and is missing some. The sample holds roughly 1.5 million clones, 98% seen once. On this clone itself: Its antigen is undetermined.

The CDR3 sequence is 17 residues long. CDR1 MNHEY and CDR2 SMNVEV come from the germline V gene (reference sequence). The V end was cut by 9 bases, the J end by 2 bases, with 25 bases between. The TCR originated in a man between 25 and 39 years old in good health. Sequenced material: naive CD4+ T cells sorted from blood. Regarding subset: CD45RA+ positively selected. The rearrangement links TRBV27 to TRBJ2-5, with D perhaps given as TRBD1 or TRBD2 (5 bases each). The chain's CDR3 is CASKIFGVGALQETQYF. CDR3 in DNA: TGTGCCAGTAAAATTTTCGGGGTCGGGGCCCTACAAGAGACCCAGTACTTC.